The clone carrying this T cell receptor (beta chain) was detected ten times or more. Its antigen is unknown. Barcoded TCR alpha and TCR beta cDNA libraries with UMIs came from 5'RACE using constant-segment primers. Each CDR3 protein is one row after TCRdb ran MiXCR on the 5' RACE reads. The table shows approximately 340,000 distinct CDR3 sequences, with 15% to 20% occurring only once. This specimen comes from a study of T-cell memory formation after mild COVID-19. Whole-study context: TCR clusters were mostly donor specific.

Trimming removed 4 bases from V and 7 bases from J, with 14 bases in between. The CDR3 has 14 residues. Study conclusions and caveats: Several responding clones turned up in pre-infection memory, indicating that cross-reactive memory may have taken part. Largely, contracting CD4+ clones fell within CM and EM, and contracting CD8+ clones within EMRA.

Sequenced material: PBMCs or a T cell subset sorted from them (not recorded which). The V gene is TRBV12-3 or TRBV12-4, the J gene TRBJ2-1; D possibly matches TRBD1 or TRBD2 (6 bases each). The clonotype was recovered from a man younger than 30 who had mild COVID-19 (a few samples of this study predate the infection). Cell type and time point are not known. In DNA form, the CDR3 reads TGTGCCAGCAGTTCCCGAGGAGGGGGGAATGAGCAGTTCTTC. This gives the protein CASSSRGGGNEQFF.